This T cell receptor (beta chain) is from a study of cytotoxic CD8 clonotypes in ibrutinib-treated CLL. Trimming removed 7 bases from V and 7 bases from J; junction bases left unmatched: 11. The CDR3 is made up of 15 amino acids. The germline V gene encodes CDR1 SNHLY and CDR2 FYNNEI. Generated by immunoSEQ multiplex PCR, the TCRdb table keeps only in-frame clones and is missing some. The repertoire includes about 140,000 clones, around three quarters of them detected once, and less than 30% sits in the top ten. This sample comprised PBMCs, obtained after 12 months of ibrutinib treatment. The TCR was taken from a human donor with chronic lymphocytic leukemia. This chain links TRBV2 with TRBJ2-1, with TRBD1 matching 9 bases. CDR3: CASKPGQGVQNEQFF. In nucleotides, the CDR3 is TGTGCCAGCAAACCGGGACAGGGAGTACAAAATGAGCAGTTCTTC.